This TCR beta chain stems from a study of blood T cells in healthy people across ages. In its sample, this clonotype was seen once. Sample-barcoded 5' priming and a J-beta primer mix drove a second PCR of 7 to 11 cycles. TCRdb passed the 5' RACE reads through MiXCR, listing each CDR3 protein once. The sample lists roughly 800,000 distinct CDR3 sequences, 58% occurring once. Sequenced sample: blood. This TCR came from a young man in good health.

Here the CDR3 reads CSAKKNNEQFF. CDR3 nucleotides: TGCAGCGCCAAGAAAAACAATGAGCAGTTCTTC. The V gene is TRBV29-1, the J gene TRBJ2-1; D gene ambiguous. V lost 7 bases to trimming and J lost 5 bases, with 9 bases between them. The length of the CDR3 is 11 residues. The germline gives CDR1 SQVTM, CDR2 ANQGSEA.